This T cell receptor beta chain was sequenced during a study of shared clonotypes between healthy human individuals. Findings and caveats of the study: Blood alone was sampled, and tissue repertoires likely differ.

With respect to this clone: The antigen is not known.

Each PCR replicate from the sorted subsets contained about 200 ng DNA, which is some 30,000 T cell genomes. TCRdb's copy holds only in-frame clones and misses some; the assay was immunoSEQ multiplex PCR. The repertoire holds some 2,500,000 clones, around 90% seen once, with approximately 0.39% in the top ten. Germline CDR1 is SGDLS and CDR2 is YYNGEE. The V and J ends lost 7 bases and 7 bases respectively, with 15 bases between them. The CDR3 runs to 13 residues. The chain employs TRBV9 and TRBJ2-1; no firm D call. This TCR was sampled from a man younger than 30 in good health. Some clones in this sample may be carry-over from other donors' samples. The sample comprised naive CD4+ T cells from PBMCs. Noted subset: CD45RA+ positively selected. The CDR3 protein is CASGFEFQNEQFF. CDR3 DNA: TGTGCCAGCGGATTTGAGTTTCAAAATGAGCAGTTCTTC.